This TCR beta chain was recorded in a study of cytomegalovirus exposure and HLA in healthy donors. Study-wide background: Caucasian-associated ancestry cluster membership applied to about 77% of around 400 genotyped donors.

The CDR3 totals 15 residues. Germline trimming cut 2 bases from V and 5 bases from J; bases unmatched to any gene: 9. Germline V lookup: CDR1 SNHLY, CDR2 FYNNEI. Researchers ran the PCR with 60 Vbeta and 13 Jbeta primers. The repertoire was sequenced with immunoSEQ multiplex PCR; TCRdb's copy has only in-frame clones and lacks some. Of 150,000 to 200,000 clones in the sample, 65% to 75% are singletons; the top ten hold roughly 1.6%. To note about this clone: Antigen: not known.

Healthy bone marrow donors supplied every sample. Study results and limitations: Researchers reported that a few CMV-associated chains were confirmed in vitro as CMV antigen-specific.

What was sequenced was PBMCs. The V and J genes are TRBV2 and TRBJ2-7; 7 positions agree with TRBD1. The clonotype was recovered from a girl aged 10 to 17 in good health and CMV-seronegative. CDR3 nucleotide sequence: TGTGCCAGCAGTGAATTTGTGACAGGGCGCGACGAGCAGTACTTC. Its translation: CASSEFVTGRDEQYF. The full variable domain, rest sourced from reference TRBV2 and TRBJ2-7, is EPEVTQTPSHQVTQMGQEVILRCVPISNHLYFYWYRQILGQKVEFLVSFYNNEISEKSEIFDDQFSVERPDGSNFTLKIRSTKLEDSAMYFCASSEFVTGRDEQYFGPGTRLTVT.